Listed below are T cell receptor beta chains from one sample, sequenced in a study of T cell responses to AZD1222 COVID-19 vaccine. Profiling relied on immunoSEQ multiplex PCR, and the TCRdb table lists in-frame clones only, not all of them. The sample lists tens of thousands of clones; less than 90% were seen once. The sequenced sample was peripheral blood, obtained on day 0 of AZD1222 vaccination. All receptors come from an adult in good health. The CDR3 runs from the conserved cysteine through the conserved F or W. The D gene is left open where the match is weak. Clone size appears in some rows only: once, few, many, or a class for an expanded clone.

V,size,J,D,length,DNA,CDR3
TRBV24-1,NA,TRBJ2-5,TRBD1,16,TGTGCCACCAGTGATCACCGCCTGACAGGGCCAGAGACCCAGTACTTC,CATSDHRLTGPETQYF
TRBV2,NA,TRBJ2-7,TRBD2,15,TGTGCCAGCAGCGAAGACGGGGGGGTCAACTACGAGCAGTACTTC,CASSEDGGVNYEQYF
TRBV11-2,few,TRBJ1-2,NA,13,NA,CASSFVGQGSFTF
TRBV19,NA,TRBJ1-5,NA,14,TGTGCCAGTACCCTAAAGAAAGACAATCAGCCCCAGCATTTT,CASTLKKDNQPQHF
TRBV10-3,NA,TRBJ1-4,TRBD1,15,TGTGCCATCAGTGAAAAGGACAGGCCCTTGGAAAAACTGTTTTTT,CAISEKDRPLEKLFF
TRBV3-1/TRBV3-2,once,TRBJ1-3,NA,15,TGTGCCAGCAGCCAAGGGTACGGGGCTGGAAACACCATATATTTT,CASSQGYGAGNTIYF
TRBV28,once,TRBJ2-7,NA,15,TGTGCCAGCAGTTCCCCCGGCGGGAACTCCTACGAGCAGTACTTC,CASSSPGGNSYEQYF
TRBV7-2,NA,TRBJ2-1,TRBD2,19,TGTGCCAGCAGCTCCAAACCGGGACTAGCGGGGGGGCTGGACAATGAGCAGTTCTTC,CASSSKPGLAGGLDNEQFF
TRBV7-9,NA,TRBJ2-5,NA,13,TGTGCCAGCAGCTCGGGACTCCAAGAGACCCAGTACTTC,CASSSGLQETQYF
TRBV11-2,NA,TRBJ2-7,TRBD2,12,TGTGCCAGCAGCCTAGGACCGGGACTAGTTAAATTC,CASSLGPGLVKF
TRBV6-5,NA,TRBJ1-2,NA,14,TGTGCCAGCAGTCTCAATCAGGGCTTAGGAGGCTACACCTTC,CASSLNQGLGGYTF
TRBV13,NA,TRBJ2-7,NA,14,TGTGCCAGCAGCTTAGCCCTCCTTGGTATTGAGCAGTACTTC,CASSLALLGIEQYF
TRBV7-9,large,TRBJ2-1,TRBD1,16,TGTGCCAGCAGCATTCGGACAGGAGGAAGGGACAATGAGCAGTTCTTC,CASSIRTGGRDNEQFF
TRBV11-1,NA,TRBJ1-1,NA,16,TGTGCCAGCAGCTCCCCCGGCCCTACAAGGGACACTGAAGCTTTCTTT,CASSSPGPTRDTEAFF
TRBV28,NA,TRBJ1-5,NA,16,TGTGCCAGCAGTTTAGACGTGGGGTCAGGCTATCAGCCCCAGCATTTT,CASSLDVGSGYQPQHF
TRBV28,NA,TRBJ1-1,NA,13,TGTGCCAGCAGTCGAAGTCTGAACACTGAAGCTTTCTTT,CASSRSLNTEAFF
TRBV5-5,NA,TRBJ2-1,NA,14,TGTGCCAGCAGCTTGGAGGGGGGGCTCAATGAGCAGTTCTTC,CASSLEGGLNEQFF
TRBV10-2,once,TRBJ2-7,TRBD2,17,TGCGCCAGCAGTGAGCCAGGGCTAGCGGGAGGATCCTACGAGCAGTACTTC,CASSEPGLAGGSYEQYF
TRBV5-8,NA,TRBJ1-5,NA,14,TGTGCCAGCAGCTTTTGGGGACCCAATCAGCCCCAGCATTTT,CASSFWGPNQPQHF
TRBV4-1,NA,TRBJ2-5,NA,14,TGCGCCAGCAGCCAGGGGCCCTTGGGGGAGACCCAGTACTTC,CASSQGPLGETQYF
TRBV19,NA,TRBJ1-5,TRBD1,14,TGTGCCAGTAGTGCATACAGGGGCCATCAGCCCCAGCATTTT,CASSAYRGHQPQHF
TRBV18,NA,TRBJ2-3,TRBD1,18,TGTGCCAGCTCACCTATCCCCACAGGGGGAACTAGCACAGATACGCAGTATTTT,CASSPIPTGGTSTDTQYF
TRBV24-1,NA,TRBJ2-3,NA,13,TGTGCCACCAGTGATTTGGAGAGGGGTCCGCAGTATTTT,CATSDLERGPQYF
TRBV2,NA,TRBJ1-6,NA,14,TGTGCCAGGTCGGGGGGACAAGTAAATTCACCCCTCCACTTT,CARSGGQVNSPLHF
TRBV9,NA,TRBJ1-4,TRBD1,14,TGTGCCAGCAGCCCGGGACAGGGTGGGCAAAAACTGTTTTTT,CASSPGQGGQKLFF
TRBV5-1,NA,TRBJ1-2,TRBD1,13,TGCGCCAGCAGCTTGGGACAGGGGGATGGCTACACCTTC,CASSLGQGDGYTF
TRBV10-1,NA,TRBJ2-4,NA,20,TGCGCCAGCACCCCCCACGATTTCGCGGACAGAGTCGTAGCCAAAAACATTCAGTACTTC,CASTPHDFADRVVAKNIQYF
TRBV6-1,NA,TRBJ1-2,NA,14,TGTGCCAGCAGTGAAGCGGGGAAGGGCTATGGCTACACCTTC,CASSEAGKGYGYTF
TRBV7-8,NA,TRBJ2-7,TRBD1,15,TGTGCCAGCAGCTTGGGCAGGGGGTCGAGATACGAGCAGTACTTC,CASSLGRGSRYEQYF
TRBV18,NA,TRBJ2-7,TRBD2,14,TGTGCCAGCTCCCCGGGACTAGCCCTCTACGAGCAGTACTTC,CASSPGLALYEQYF
TRBV7-2,NA,TRBJ1-5,NA,16,TGTGCCAGCAGTTTAGGGGTAGGGATCCCCAATCAGCCCCAGCATTTT,CASSLGVGIPNQPQHF
TRBV5-1,NA,TRBJ2-1,NA,15,TGCGCCAGCAGCTTATGGGGGGGTCAGGGGAATGAGCAGTTCTTC,CASSLWGGQGNEQFF
TRBV6-5,NA,TRBJ1-6,NA,12,TGTGCCAGCAGGACGCAGCCCCTTAGCTTCCACTTT,CASRTQPLSFHF
TRBV24-1,NA,TRBJ1-6,NA,20,TGTGCCACCAGTGATTCCACTCATTCGACACCTAGCTCCTATAATTCACCCCTCCACTTT,CATSDSTHSTPSSYNSPLHF
TRBV4-3,NA,TRBJ2-1,TRBD2,16,TGCGCCAGCAGCCATAGGGCTAGCGGATCCTACAATGAGCAGTTCTTC,CASSHRASGSYNEQFF
TRBV27,NA,TRBJ1-4,TRBD1,14,TGTGCCAGCAGTTTTTACAGGGGAAAAGAAAAACTGTTTTTT,CASSFYRGKEKLFF